This T cell receptor beta chain is from a study of shared clonotypes between healthy human individuals. CDR3 length: 14 residues. Germline CDR1 SGHNT, CDR2 YYREEE (reference sequence). V gave up 2 bases and J gave up 5 bases, with 13 bases separating them. Profiling relied on immunoSEQ multiplex PCR, and the TCRdb table lists in-frame clones only, not all of them. Among roughly 2,300,000 clones listed, 80% to 95% were seen once. This TCR was sampled from a man younger than 30 in good health. Some clones in this sample may be carry-over from other donors' samples. This chain uses TRBV5-4 with TRBJ2-5, with D unclear. Sequencing was done on a sample of naive CD4+ T cells from PBMCs. Subset in this sample: CD45RA+ positively selected. The CDR3 DNA sequence: TGTGCCAGCAGCTTTTCGGAGTTAGTTGAGACCCAGTACTTC. Translated, it gives CASSFSELVETQYF.